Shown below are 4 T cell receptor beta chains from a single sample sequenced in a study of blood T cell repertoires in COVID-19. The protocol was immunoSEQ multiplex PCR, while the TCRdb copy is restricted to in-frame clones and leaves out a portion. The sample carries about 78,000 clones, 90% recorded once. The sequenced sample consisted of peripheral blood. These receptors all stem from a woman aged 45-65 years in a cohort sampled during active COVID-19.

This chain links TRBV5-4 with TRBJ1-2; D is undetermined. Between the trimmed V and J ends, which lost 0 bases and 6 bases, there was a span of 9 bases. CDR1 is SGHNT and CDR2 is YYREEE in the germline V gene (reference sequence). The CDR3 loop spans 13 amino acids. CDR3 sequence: CASSLGGHNGYTF. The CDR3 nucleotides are TGTGCCAGCAGCTTGGGAGGCCACAATGGCTACACCTTC. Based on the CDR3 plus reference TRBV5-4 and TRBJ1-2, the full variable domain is ETGVTQSPTHLIKTRGQQVTLRCSSQSGHNTVSWYQQALGQGPQFIFQYYREEENGRGNFPPRFSGLQFPNYSSELNVNALELDDSALYLCASSLGGHNGYTFGSGTRLTVV.

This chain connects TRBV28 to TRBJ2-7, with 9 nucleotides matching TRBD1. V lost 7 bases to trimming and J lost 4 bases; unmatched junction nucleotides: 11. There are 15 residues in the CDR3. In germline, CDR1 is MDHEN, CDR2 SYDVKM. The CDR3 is CASTNRGTGFYEQYF. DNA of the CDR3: TGTGCCAGCACCAACCGCGGGACAGGGTTTTACGAGCAGTACTTC.

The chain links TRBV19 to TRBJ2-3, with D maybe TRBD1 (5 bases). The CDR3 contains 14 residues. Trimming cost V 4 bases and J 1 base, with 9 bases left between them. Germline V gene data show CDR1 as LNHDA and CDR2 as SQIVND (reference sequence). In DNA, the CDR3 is TGTGCCAGTAGTAGGATGACAGGCACAGATACGCAGTATTTT. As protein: CASSRMTGTDTQYF.

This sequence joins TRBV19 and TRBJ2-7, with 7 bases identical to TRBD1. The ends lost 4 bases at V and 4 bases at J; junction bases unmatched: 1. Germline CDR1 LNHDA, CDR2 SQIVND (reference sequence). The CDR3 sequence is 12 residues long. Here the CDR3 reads CASSRGQYEQYF. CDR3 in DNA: TGTGCCAGTAGTAGGGGACAGTACGAGCAGTACTTC.